This is a list of T cell receptor beta chains from one sample in a study of cytomegalovirus exposure and HLA in healthy donors. This table comes from immunoSEQ multiplex PCR, and its TCRdb copy is limited to in-frame clones, with some not included. The sample shows approximately 140,000 clones, about 85% of them seen only once. The sequenced sample was PBMCs. All receptors derive from a human donor in good health. The CDR3 runs from the conserved cysteine through the conserved F or W. A D gene is named only where the DNA matches it firmly. The size of a clone is reported for some rows only, either as once, few or many, or as a class for expanded clones.

CDR3 DNA	CDR3 protein	V gene	J gene	clone size	D gene
TGTGCCAGCAGCTCACTCCGGGACAGGTGGAACACTGAAGCTTTCTTT	CASSSLRDRWNTEAFF	TRBV7-9	TRBJ1-1	.	TRBD1
TGTGCCAGCAGTGACAGGACAGATTATAGCAATCAGCCCCAGCATTTT	CASSDRTDYSNQPQHF	TRBV25-1	TRBJ1-5	.	.
TGTGCCAGCAGCTGGGCTAACGGGAGGACCACAGATACGCAGTATTTT	CASSWANGRTTDTQYF	TRBV11-2	TRBJ2-3	.	TRBD2
TGTGCCAGCAGCCGCTCGACGGGCAATGAGCAGTTCTTC	CASSRSTGNEQFF	TRBV7-6	TRBJ2-1	.	.
TGTGCCAGCAGTGAAGAACGGGTGGGGGGACACGAGCAGTACTTC	CASSEERVGGHEQYF	TRBV2	TRBJ2-7	.	.
TGTGCCAGCTGGGCAGGGATAAGGGAGACCCAGTACTTC	CASWAGIRETQYF	TRBV6-6	TRBJ2-5	.	.
TGTGCCAGCAGCCCTTCGGGACAGATGAACACTGAAGCTTTCTTT	CASSPSGQMNTEAFF	TRBV9	TRBJ1-1	few	TRBD1
TGCGCCAGCAGTGAGTCCGGGGTTACCTACGAGCAGTACTTC	CASSESGVTYEQYF	TRBV10-2	TRBJ2-7	.	.
TGTGCCAGCAGTTATTGGACTAGCGGGGTATACGAGCAGTACTTC	CASSYWTSGVYEQYF	TRBV6-5	TRBJ2-7	.	TRBD2
TGTGCCAGCTCACCCGGACAGGGGGCAGGTCAGCCCCAGCATTTT	CASSPGQGAGQPQHF	TRBV18	TRBJ1-5	.	TRBD1
TGTGCCAGCAGCGTACAGGGGGGCAATCAGCCCCAGCATTTT	CASSVQGGNQPQHF	TRBV5-4	TRBJ1-5	.	TRBD1
TGTGCCAGTAGTACCCGGGACAGTGGGGCCCAAAACATTCAGTACTTC	CASSTRDSGAQNIQYF	TRBV19	TRBJ2-4	.	TRBD1
TGTGCCAGCAGTCGGACAGGGGACTACGAGCAGTACTTC	CASSRTGDYEQYF	TRBV6-6	TRBJ2-7	.	TRBD1
TGTGCCACCAGCAGAGAATCAGCGGGAGAAATCAATGAGCAGTTCTTC	CATSRESAGEINEQFF	TRBV15	TRBJ2-1	once	TRBD2
TGTGCCAGTAACCGACAGAGCTCTGGGGCCAACGTCCTGACTTTC	CASNRQSSGANVLTF	TRBV19	TRBJ2-6	few	.
TGTGCCAGTACCCTTGGGGCAGCCTCTGGAAACACCATATATTTT	CASTLGAASGNTIYF	TRBV19	TRBJ1-3	.	.
TGTGCCAGCACCCCCACCCCGGGACAGGGCACAGATACGCAGTATTTT	CASTPTPGQGTDTQYF	TRBV6-6	TRBJ2-3	.	TRBD1
TGCGCCAGCAGCCAAGAGTACAAGGGGGCCACCGGGGAGCTGTTTTTT	CASSQEYKGATGELFF	TRBV4-1	TRBJ2-2	few	TRBD1
TGTGCCAGCAGGTTACTGACAGGGGCCTATGGCTACACCTTC	CASRLLTGAYGYTF	TRBV6-5	TRBJ1-2	.	TRBD1
TGTGCCAGCAGTTTCCCGGGACAGGGGAGCTACGAGCAGTACTTC	CASSFPGQGSYEQYF	TRBV28	TRBJ2-7	.	TRBD1
TGTGCCATGTTAACTGAGACCCAGTACTTC	CAMLTETQYF	TRBV10-3	TRBJ2-5	.	.
TGTGCCAGCAGTTTTAGGGGGTACAATCAGCCCCAGCATTTT	CASSFRGYNQPQHF	TRBV27	TRBJ1-5	.	.
TGTGCCAGCAGCTTAGAACTGATCTACACTGAAGCTTTCTTT	CASSLELIYTEAFF	TRBV7-9	TRBJ1-1	.	.
TGTGCCAGCAGCTTGAAAGCCGGGACAGTAGCTTACGAGCAGTACTTC	CASSLKAGTVAYEQYF	TRBV5-6	TRBJ2-7	.	TRBD1
TGTGCCAGCAGCCTTTCCACCGGGGAGCTGTTTTTT	CASSLSTGELFF	TRBV9	TRBJ2-2	.	.
TGCGCCAGCAGCCAAGCTTGGACAGGGGATTCACCCCTCCACTTT	CASSQAWTGDSPLHF	TRBV4-1	TRBJ1-6	.	TRBD1
TGTGCCAGCAGTTACGGGGCCCGACTTGAAGCTTTCTTT	CASSYGARLEAFF	TRBV6-5	TRBJ1-1	.	.
TGTGCCAGCAGTTACTCGGGACAGGGGCGGGGTGGCTACACCTTC	CASSYSGQGRGGYTF	TRBV6-5	TRBJ1-2	.	TRBD1
TGTGCCAGTAACAAACCCGTAGGAGGGAACACTGAAGCTTTCTTT	CASNKPVGGNTEAFF	TRBV19	TRBJ1-1	.	.
TGTGCCAGCAGTTTAAGCGGGGTCACAGATACGCAGTATTTT	CASSLSGVTDTQYF	TRBV28	TRBJ2-3	few	TRBD2
TGTGCCAGCAGCCAATTTTCGGAGTACGAGCAGTACTTC	CASSQFSEYEQYF	TRBV14	TRBJ2-7	once	.
TGTGCCAGTAGTCCCCGCGGATCCTACGAGCAGTACTTC	CASSPRGSYEQYF	TRBV19	TRBJ2-7	.	.
TGTGCCACCGAGGAGATCTCTGGGGCCAACGTCCTGACTTTC	CATEEISGANVLTF	TRBV15	TRBJ2-6	.	.
TGTGCCAGCAGTCAGGCCGGGACAGGGACTTTTGGGGGCTACACCTTC	CASSQAGTGTFGGYTF	TRBV28	TRBJ1-2	.	TRBD1
TGTGCCAGTAGTATAGAGGCCAGCGGGGGGGCCGAAGAGACCCAGTACTTC	CASSIEASGGAEETQYF	TRBV19	TRBJ2-5	.	TRBD2
TGTGCCAGCAGCTCCCCGGGGACTGAAGCTTTCTTT	CASSSPGTEAFF	TRBV5-4	TRBJ1-1	once	.
TGCAGCGTTCTTGAGACAGGAACCAACTATGGCTACCCCTTC	CSVLETGTNYGYPF	TRBV29-1	TRBJ1-2	.	.
TGTGCCAGTGAGAGCGCGGACAATGAGCAGTTCTTC	CASESADNEQFF	TRBV19	TRBJ2-1	.	.
TGTGCCAGCAGTGAGCGACAGAATCAGCCCCAGCATTTT	CASSERQNQPQHF	TRBV6-1	TRBJ1-5	.	.
TGTGCCAGCAGCCTCGGGACTAGCGGTTGGCAAGAGACCCAGTACTTC	CASSLGTSGWQETQYF	TRBV7-8	TRBJ2-5	.	TRBD2
TGTGCCAGCAGCACCCGCGGGACAGCCACAGATACGCAGTATTTT	CASSTRGTATDTQYF	TRBV7-9	TRBJ2-3	.	.
TGCGCCAGCAGCTCAAGGACAGGGGTTGGCTCTGGGGCCAACGTCCTGACTTTC	CASSSRTGVGSGANVLTF	TRBV5-1	TRBJ2-6	few	TRBD1
TGTGCTAGTGGTTTGGGGACTAGCGAGACCTACAATGAGCAGTTCTTC	CASGLGTSETYNEQFF	TRBV12-5	TRBJ2-1	.	TRBD2
TGTGCCAGCAGTTTTCCTGCAGGGGGCGCGAATCAGCCCCAGCATTTT	CASSFPAGGANQPQHF	TRBV28	TRBJ1-5	.	TRBD1
TGTGCCAGCAGTTCACCGACTAGCGGGAGCTTCTACGAGCAGTACTTC	CASSSPTSGSFYEQYF	TRBV5-8	TRBJ2-7	.	TRBD2
TGTGCCAGCAGCATCGGACAGGGGGGAAATTCACCTCTCCACTTT	CASSIGQGGNSPLHF	TRBV7-2	TRBJ1-6	.	TRBD1
TGTGCCAGCAGCTTAGCGGAACGGGGGGGGCCATCCGAGCAGTACTTC	CASSLAERGGPSEQYF	TRBV7-6	TRBJ2-7	.	TRBD2